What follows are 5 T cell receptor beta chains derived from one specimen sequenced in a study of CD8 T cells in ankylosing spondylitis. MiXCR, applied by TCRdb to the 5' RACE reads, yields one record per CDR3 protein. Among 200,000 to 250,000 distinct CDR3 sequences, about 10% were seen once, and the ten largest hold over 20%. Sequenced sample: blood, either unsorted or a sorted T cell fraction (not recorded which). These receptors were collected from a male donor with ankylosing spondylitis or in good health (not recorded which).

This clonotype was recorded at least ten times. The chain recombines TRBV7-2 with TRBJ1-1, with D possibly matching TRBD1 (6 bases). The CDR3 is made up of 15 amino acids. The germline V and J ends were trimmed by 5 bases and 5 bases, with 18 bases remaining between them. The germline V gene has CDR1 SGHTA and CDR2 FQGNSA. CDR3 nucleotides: TGTGCCAGCAGCCCGAGGAGGGGGGCCGGGACTGAAGCTTTCTTT. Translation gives CASSPRRGAGTEAFF.

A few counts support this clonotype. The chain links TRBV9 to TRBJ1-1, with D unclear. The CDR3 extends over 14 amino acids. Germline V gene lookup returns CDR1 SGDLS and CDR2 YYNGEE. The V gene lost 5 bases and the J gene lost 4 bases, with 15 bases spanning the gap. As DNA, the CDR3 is TGTGCCAGCAGTGAGACCCCCGGAGGCACTGAAGCTTTCTTT. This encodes CASSETPGGTEAFF.

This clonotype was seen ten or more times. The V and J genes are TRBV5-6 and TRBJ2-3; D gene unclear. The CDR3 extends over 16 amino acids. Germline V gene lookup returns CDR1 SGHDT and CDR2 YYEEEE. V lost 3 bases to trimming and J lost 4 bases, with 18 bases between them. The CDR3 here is CASSYVKVLVADTQYF. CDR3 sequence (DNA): TGTGCCAGCAGCTACGTTAAAGTCTTGGTTGCAGATACGCAGTATTTT.

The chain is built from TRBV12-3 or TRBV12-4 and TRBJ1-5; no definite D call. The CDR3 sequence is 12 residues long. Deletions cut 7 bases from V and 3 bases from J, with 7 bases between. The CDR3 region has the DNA TGTGCCAGCACGAAAAACAATCAGCCCCAGCATTTT. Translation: CASTKNNQPQHF.

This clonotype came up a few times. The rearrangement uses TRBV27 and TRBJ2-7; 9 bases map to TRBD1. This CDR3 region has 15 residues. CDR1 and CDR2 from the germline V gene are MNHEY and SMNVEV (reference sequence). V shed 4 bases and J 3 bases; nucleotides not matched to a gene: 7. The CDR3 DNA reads TGTGCCAGCAGTTCCCCCCCGGGACAGGGCTACGAGCAGTACTTC. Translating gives CASSSPPGQGYEQYF.